This T cell receptor beta chain was captured by sequencing in a study of T cell responses to AZD1222 COVID-19 vaccine. Using immunoSEQ multiplex PCR, the repertoire was profiled, and TCRdb retains in-frame clones only, with some absent. The data contain 100,000 to 150,000 clones, around 90% of them singletons. Findings and limits, study-wide: Baseline serostatus was positive in only five to seven AZD1222 recipients. In a largely white British group with more females than males, clonal diversity was possibly underestimated.

A word on this clone: No antigen is known for it.

This CDR3 comprises 17 residues. Per the germline V gene, CDR1 is SGHTA and CDR2 is FQGNSA. The V end lost 6 bases, the J end lost 1 base, and 19 bases lay between the germline ends. The chain combines TRBV7-2 with TRBJ1-3, with D perhaps matching TRBD1 (6 bases). This TCR derives from an adult in good health. This specimen was peripheral blood, taken on day 0 of AZD1222 vaccination. CDR3 region: CASSPGGTGLSGNTIYF. In DNA, the CDR3 is TGTGCCAGCAGTCCCGGGGGTACAGGGCTGTCTGGAAACACCATATATTTT.